This TCR beta chain was obtained from a study of CD8 T cells in ankylosing spondylitis. Broader study findings: A CD8+ phenotype characterized the disease-linked clones, which were relatively rare in peripheral blood.

With molecular barcodes, quantitative 5'-RACE was used to make the TCR beta libraries. A single record per CDR3 protein comes from TCRdb applying MiXCR to the 5' RACE reads. The data show some 130,000 distinct CDR3 sequences, roughly 8% seen once. Germline CDR1 is MNHEY and CDR2 is SMNVEV (reference sequence). Losses at the gene ends were 5 bases for V and 8 bases for J; bases not matched to a gene: 7. This CDR3 has 13 amino acids. This clonotype was counted at least ten times. Its antigen is not known. The clonotype was recovered from a male donor with ankylosing spondylitis. Sequenced input: synovial fluid, either unsorted or a sorted T cell fraction (not recorded which). V gene TRBV27 combines with J gene TRBJ1-2, with 8 bases matching TRBD1. The CDR3 region is CASSVTGGGGYTF. The CDR3 coding sequence is TGTGCCAGCAGTGTCACAGGGGGAGGGGGCTACACCTTC.